This TCR beta chain was identified in a study of blood T cell repertoires in COVID-19 (TCRdb year 2020). About the study as a whole: Collaborator samples came from the United States, Italy and Spain and covered acute and convalescent phases of COVID-19. Samples came from the ongoing ImmuneRACE study (first 160 participants) plus 1,254 subjects from 6 global collaborators. Where HLA class I and class II types were available, the types were taken from metadata supplied by the sample provider, not from assay-based typing. The prospective study material was composed of cDNA or gDNA derived from T cells, B-cell-depleted T cells, or PBMCs. A freely available public database, intended as a resource for researchers studying the immune response to SARS-CoV-2, is where the repertoires were released. Deeply sampled blood TCRbeta repertoires from subjects exposed to, actively infected with, or recovered from COVID-19 were included in the dataset. A de-identified subject ID, COVID-19 status, age in years and sex were almost always included in the sample metadata. General study outcomes and caveats: The amount of clinical and demographic metadata varied by source and participant and was provided uncurated.

TCRbeta CDR3 regions were amplified from genomic DNA using the immunoSEQ Assay, a bias-controlled multiplex PCR. In the paper's pipeline: The number of nucleated cells in each sample was estimated by amplification of reference gene primers within the assay. To quantify the absolute abundance of each unique TCRbeta CDR3 rearrangement, sequence reads were collapsed and filtered. For each sample, productive Simpson clonality was calculated as the square root of Simpson's diversity index across productive rearrangements. TCRdb retrieved this table from immuneACCESS and kept in-frame rearrangements only. Not all clones are present; in checked studies, unresolved V genes account for under half, and no reason is known for the remainder. Clonal size and the V and J genes are those of that table, whereas D and trimming came from the DNA. This sample holds more than 150,000 clones; 81% were observed only once. Approximately 12% of the sample is in the top ten clones.

Inclusive of the bounding cysteine and phenylalanine, the CDR3 is 15 residues long. CDR3 DNA only is kept here, 45 bases in frame from base 1. From the germline V gene, CDR1 is KGHDR and CDR2 is SFDVKD. V loses 3 bases of germline sequence and J loses 4 bases, and the interval between the two ends is 13 bases. On this clone itself: Its antigen is currently not known. No qualities accompany the bases; no much larger clone lies one base away.

One collaborating source in Seattle enrolled patients during active infection and followed them longitudinally through the course of disease. Each collaborating institution followed its own protocols to collect whole blood in K2EDTA tubes. Collaborator samples were shipped for TCRbeta analysis as frozen whole blood, isolated PBMCs, or DNA extracted from either sample type. This clonotype was obtained from a woman aged 80 or older with COVID-19, enrolled during active disease. Sequenced: peripheral blood. The V and J segments used are TRBV24-1 and TRBJ2-3; a weak D assignment points to TRBD1 (6 bases agree). At the DNA level, the sequence is TGTGCCACCAGTGATACCACAGGGTCCGCAGATACGCAGTATTTT. Translated, it reads CATSDTTGSADTQYF.